The 8 T cell receptor beta chains presented below share a single source sample, sequenced in a study of beta chain features in type 1 diabetes. Study-level findings and limits: Moderate yet significant TCRB CDR3 shortening was seen in Type 1 diabetes patients in all four CD4+ subsets.

The authors reverse transcribed all of the isolated RNA, so sequencing captured expressed TCRB transcripts. Measured with immunoSEQ multiplex PCR; TCRdb has only the in-frame clones, and not every one. The profile covers about 340,000 clones, with around an eighth appearing a single time and 0.013% to 0.015% taken by the ten largest. No antigen has been identified for these receptors. Sample: naive CD4+ T cells from blood. These receptors were collected from a woman younger than 30 with type 1 diabetes.

V is TRBV7-2 and J is TRBJ2-3; 7 nucleotides line up with TRBD2. Per germline, CDR1 SGHTA and CDR2 FQGNSA. The trim removed 8 bases at V and 3 bases at J, leaving 8 bases unmatched. This CDR3 has 14 residues. The CDR3 DNA is TGTGCCAGCGTTCCGGGAGGTAGGACAGATACGCAGTATTTT. It translates to CASVPGGRTDTQYF.

This rearrangement joins TRBV19 to TRBJ2-4, with D tentatively TRBD1 (5 bases). The CDR3 has 15 amino acids. With 6 bases removed from V and 0 bases from J, the gap between germline ends came to 12 bases. The germline V gene encodes CDR1 LNHDA and CDR2 SQIVND (reference sequence). Written as DNA, the CDR3 is TGTGCCAGTAGCTCGACAGAAGTAGCCAAAAACATTCAGTACTTC. Protein sequence: CASSSTEVAKNIQYF.

There are a few counts of this clone. The chain has TRBV5-6 and TRBJ2-1, with 9 bases matching TRBD2. This CDR3 has 19 residues. The germline V gene has CDR1 SGHDT and CDR2 YYEEEE. Trimming removed 4 bases from V and 9 bases from J; junction bases left unmatched: 23. This chain's CDR3 is CASSQTSGRVAEGHVEQFF. The CDR3 region has the DNA TGTGCCAGCAGCCAGACTAGCGGTCGGGTGGCTGAAGGGCATGTTGAGCAGTTCTTC.

This sequence joins TRBV10-3 and TRBJ2-2; a possible D gene is TRBD1 (6 bases). The V end lost 6 bases, the J end lost 4 bases, and 15 bases lay between the germline ends. CDR1 and CDR2 from the germline V gene are ENHRY and SYGVKD. The CDR3 extends over 15 amino acids. The chain's CDR3 is CAIRDRTASTGELFF. CDR3 in DNA: TGTGCCATCAGGGACCGGACAGCCAGCACCGGGGAGCTGTTTTTT.

In its sample, this clone was seen a few times. The chain links TRBV18 to TRBJ1-2; D is ambiguous. CDR1 is KGHSH, CDR2 LQKENI, per germline. Between the trimmed V and J ends, which lost 2 bases and 10 bases, there was a span of 14 bases. The CDR3 contains 13 residues. The CDR3 nucleotides read TGTGCCAGCTCACCATATGGCAGACTAGACTACACCTTC. This encodes CASSPYGRLDYTF.

This chain links TRBV18 with TRBJ2-7, with TRBD2 as a possible D gene (6 bases). Germline CDR1 is KGHSH and CDR2 is LQKENI. The CDR3 has 15 residues. The V end lost 3 bases, the J end lost 0 bases, and 12 bases lay between the germline ends. The CDR3 bases are TGTGCCAGCTCACCGCGACGGGAGAGCTCCTACGAGCAGTACGTC. Protein sequence: CASSPRRESSYEQYV.

This clone was seen only a few times. The chain combines TRBV7-2 with TRBJ2-3, with 14 nucleotides matching TRBD2. The V gene end was trimmed by 2 bases and the J gene end by 3 bases; junction bases not matched to a gene: 4. CDR1 and CDR2 (germline): SGHTA, FQGNSA. This CDR3 comprises 17 residues. The CDR3 bases are TGTGCCAGCAGCTTATGGACTAGCGGGAGGCAGACAGATACGCAGTATTTT. This sequence encodes CASSLWTSGRQTDTQYF.

The chain carries TRBV28 and TRBJ1-1; perhaps TRBD1 as D (6 bases). V was shortened by 4 bases and J by 3 bases, with 12 bases between the two germline ends. CDR3 length equals 14 residues. Germline-derived CDR1 and CDR2 are MDHEN and SYDVKM. This CDR3 reads CASSSGAWDTEAFF. The CDR3 bases are TGTGCCAGCAGTTCAGGGGCCTGGGACACTGAAGCTTTCTTT.